A single sample is the source of the 3 T cell receptor beta chains below, sequenced in a study of blood T cells in healthy people across ages. A J-beta primer mix and a sample-barcoded 5' primer were used in a second PCR of roughly 7 to 12 cycles. Via MiXCR, TCRdb re-called the 5' RACE reads, giving one row per CDR3 protein. The sample holds some 640,000 distinct CDR3 sequences, about 30% seen once. The source material was blood. Source of these receptors: a woman older than 75 in good health.

In the case of this clonotype: This could be a read error, since a much larger clone is one nucleotide away. The chain uses TRBV5-1 and TRBJ2-1; D gene unclear. Matching the DNA end better, TRBJ2-7 makes the J call doubtful. The CDR3 length is 16 residues. Germline V gives CDR1 SGHRS, CDR2 YFSETQ. The CDR3 here is CASSLDLVSSYNEQYF. The CDR3 nucleotides read TGCGCCAGCAGCTTGGATCTGGTGAGCTCCTACAATGAGCAGTACTTC.

The chain combines TRBV4-1 with TRBJ1-1, with D perhaps TRBD1 (5 bases). Trimming took off 8 bases at V and 1 base at J, with 14 bases between the two ends. From germline, CDR1 is MGHRA and CDR2 YSYEKL. The CDR3 length is 14 residues. CDR3 region: CASEPGTENTEAFF. As DNA, the CDR3 is TGCGCCAGCGAACCCGGGACGGAGAACACTGAAGCTTTCTTT.

V and J are TRBV11-3 and TRBJ2-1; 10 bases are a match to TRBD1. Germline loops: CDR1 SGHNT, CDR2 YENEEA. The CDR3 consists of 16 residues. V shed 2 bases and J 6 bases; nucleotides not matched to a gene: 7. CDR3 coding DNA: TGTGCCAGCAGCTTAAGCGGGACAGGGGTGGGCAATGAGCAGTTCTTC. Protein sequence: CASSLSGTGVGNEQFF.